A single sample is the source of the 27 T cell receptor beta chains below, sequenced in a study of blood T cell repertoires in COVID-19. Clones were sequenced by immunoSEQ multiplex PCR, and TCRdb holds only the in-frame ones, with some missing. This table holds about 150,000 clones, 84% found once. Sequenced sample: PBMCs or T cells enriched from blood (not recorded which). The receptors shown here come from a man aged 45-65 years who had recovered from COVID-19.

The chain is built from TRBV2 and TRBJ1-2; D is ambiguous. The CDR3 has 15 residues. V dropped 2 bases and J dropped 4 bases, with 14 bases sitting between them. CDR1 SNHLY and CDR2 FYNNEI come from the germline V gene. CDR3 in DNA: TGTGCCAGCAGTGAACGGCAGGTACTAGCCTATGGCTACACCTTC. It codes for CASSERQVLAYGYTF.

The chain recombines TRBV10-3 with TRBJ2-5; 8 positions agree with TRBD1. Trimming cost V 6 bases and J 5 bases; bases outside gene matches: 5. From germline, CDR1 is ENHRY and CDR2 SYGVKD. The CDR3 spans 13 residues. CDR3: CAISAGGGETQYF. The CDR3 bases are TGTGCCATCAGCGCAGGGGGCGGGGAGACCCAGTACTTC.

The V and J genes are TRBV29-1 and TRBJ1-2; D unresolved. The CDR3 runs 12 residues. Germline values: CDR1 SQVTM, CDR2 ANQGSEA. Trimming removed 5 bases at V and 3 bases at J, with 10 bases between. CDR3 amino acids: CSVPHSHYGYTF. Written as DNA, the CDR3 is TGCAGCGTTCCACACAGTCACTATGGCTACACCTTC.

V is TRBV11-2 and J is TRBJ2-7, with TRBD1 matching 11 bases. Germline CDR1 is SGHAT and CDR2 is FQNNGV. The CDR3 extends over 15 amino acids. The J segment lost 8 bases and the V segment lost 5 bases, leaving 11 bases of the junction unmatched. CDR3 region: CASSTQPGTGGQQYF. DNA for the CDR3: TGTGCCAGCAGCACGCAGCCCGGGACAGGGGGTCAGCAGTACTTC.

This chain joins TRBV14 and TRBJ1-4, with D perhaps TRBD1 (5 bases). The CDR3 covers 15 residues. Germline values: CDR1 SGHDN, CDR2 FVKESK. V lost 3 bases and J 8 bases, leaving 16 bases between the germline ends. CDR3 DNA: TGTGCCAGCAGCCAGGGGGGGGTTTTTAAAGAAAAACTGTTTTTT. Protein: CASSQGGVFKEKLFF.

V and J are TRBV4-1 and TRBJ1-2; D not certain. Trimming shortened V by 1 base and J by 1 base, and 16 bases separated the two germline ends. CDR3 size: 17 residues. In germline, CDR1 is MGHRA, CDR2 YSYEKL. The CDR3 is CASSQVLWPGDNYGYTF. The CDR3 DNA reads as TGCGCCAGCAGCCAAGTCTTGTGGCCGGGAGATAACTATGGCTACACCTTC.

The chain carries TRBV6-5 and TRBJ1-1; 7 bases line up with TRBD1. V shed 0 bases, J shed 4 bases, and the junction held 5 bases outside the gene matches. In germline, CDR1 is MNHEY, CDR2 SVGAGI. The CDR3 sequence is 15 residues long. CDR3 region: CASSYSNRGFTEAFF. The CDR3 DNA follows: TGTGCCAGCAGTTACTCAAACAGGGGATTCACTGAAGCTTTCTTT.

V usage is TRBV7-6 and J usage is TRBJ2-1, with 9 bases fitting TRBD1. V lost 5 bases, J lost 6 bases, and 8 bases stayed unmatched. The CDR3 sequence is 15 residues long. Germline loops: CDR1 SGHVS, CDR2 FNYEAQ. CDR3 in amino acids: CASSPGQGSVNEQFF. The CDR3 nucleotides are TGTGCCAGCAGCCCTGGACAGGGGTCCGTCAATGAGCAGTTCTTC.

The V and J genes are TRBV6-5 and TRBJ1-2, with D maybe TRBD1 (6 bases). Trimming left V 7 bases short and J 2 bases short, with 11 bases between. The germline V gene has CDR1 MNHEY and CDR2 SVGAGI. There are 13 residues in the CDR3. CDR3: CASTPGQNYGYTF. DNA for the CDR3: TGTGCCAGCACTCCGGGACAAAACTATGGCTACACCTTC.

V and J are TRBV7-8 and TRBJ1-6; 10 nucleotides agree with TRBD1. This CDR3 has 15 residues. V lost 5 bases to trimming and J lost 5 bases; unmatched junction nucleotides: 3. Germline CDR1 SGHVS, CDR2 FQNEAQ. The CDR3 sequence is CASSLGQGNNSPLHF. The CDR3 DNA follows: TGTGCCAGCAGCCTGGGACAGGGGAATAATTCACCCCTCCACTTT.

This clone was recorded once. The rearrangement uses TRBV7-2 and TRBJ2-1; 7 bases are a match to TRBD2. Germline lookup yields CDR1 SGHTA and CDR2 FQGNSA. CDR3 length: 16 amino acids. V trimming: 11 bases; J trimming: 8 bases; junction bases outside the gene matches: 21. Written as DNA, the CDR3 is TGTGCCCGCGATCGGGCGGGGGTTAAAGGATTCGATGAGCAGTTCTTC. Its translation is CARDRAGVKGFDEQFF.

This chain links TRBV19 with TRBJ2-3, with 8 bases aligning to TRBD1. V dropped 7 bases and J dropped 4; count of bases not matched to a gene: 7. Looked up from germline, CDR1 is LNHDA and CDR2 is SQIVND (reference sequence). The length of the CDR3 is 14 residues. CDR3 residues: CASKSRQGSDTQYF. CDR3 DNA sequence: TGTGCCAGTAAATCCCGACAGGGGTCAGATACGCAGTATTTT.

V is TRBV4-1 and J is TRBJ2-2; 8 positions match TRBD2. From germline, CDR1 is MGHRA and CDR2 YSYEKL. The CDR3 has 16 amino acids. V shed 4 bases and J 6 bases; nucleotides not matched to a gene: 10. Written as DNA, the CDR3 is TGCGCCAGCAGCCGGAGCGGGGGCCTTGAATCCGGGGAGCTGTTTTTT. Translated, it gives CASSRSGGLESGELFF.

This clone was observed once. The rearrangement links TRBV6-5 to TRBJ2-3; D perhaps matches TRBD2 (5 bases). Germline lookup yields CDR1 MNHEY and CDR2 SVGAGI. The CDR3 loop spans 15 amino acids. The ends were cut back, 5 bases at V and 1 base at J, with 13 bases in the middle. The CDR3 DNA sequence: TGTGCCAGCAGTCCCGAGGGAGTTGGCACAGATACGCAGTATTTT. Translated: CASSPEGVGTDTQYF.

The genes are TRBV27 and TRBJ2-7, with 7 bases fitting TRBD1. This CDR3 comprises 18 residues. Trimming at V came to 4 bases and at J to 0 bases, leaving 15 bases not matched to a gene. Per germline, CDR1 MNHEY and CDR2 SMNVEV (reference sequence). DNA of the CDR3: TGTGCCAGCAGTTCGCTGAGACCCCGGGACAGCAACTCCTACGAGCAGTACTTC. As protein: CASSSLRPRDSNSYEQYF.

CDR3 protein: CASSHLTGQFNQPQHF. The CDR3 DNA reads TGTGCCAGTAGTCACCTGACAGGACAATTTAATCAGCCCCAGCATTTT. The chain uses TRBV19 and TRBJ1-5, with D perhaps TRBD1 (6 bases). The CDR3 is 16 residues long. Trimming removed 5 bases from V and 4 bases from J, with 18 bases in between. The V gene's germline CDR1 is LNHDA and CDR2 SQIVND (reference sequence).

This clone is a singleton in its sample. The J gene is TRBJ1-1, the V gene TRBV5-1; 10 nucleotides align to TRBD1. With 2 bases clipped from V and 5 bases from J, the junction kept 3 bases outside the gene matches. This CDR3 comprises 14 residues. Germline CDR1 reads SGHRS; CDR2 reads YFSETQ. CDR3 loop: CASSFRDRGTEAFF. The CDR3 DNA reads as TGCGCCAGCAGCTTCCGGGACAGGGGTACTGAAGCTTTCTTT.

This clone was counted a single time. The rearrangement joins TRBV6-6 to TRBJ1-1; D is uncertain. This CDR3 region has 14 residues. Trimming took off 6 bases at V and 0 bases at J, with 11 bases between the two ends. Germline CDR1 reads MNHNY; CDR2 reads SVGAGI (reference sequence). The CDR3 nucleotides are TGTGCCAGCAGCTCCTGGCAGGTGAACACTGAAGCTTTCTTT. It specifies CASSSWQVNTEAFF.

The CDR3 DNA reads as TGTGCCAGCAGGGGGGGGCGAGCTAACTATGGCTACACCTTC. This gives the protein CASRGGRANYGYTF. This chain uses TRBV2 with TRBJ1-2; maybe TRBD1 (6 bases). Germline loops: CDR1 SNHLY, CDR2 FYNNEI. The CDR3 length is 14 residues. Trimming left V 6 bases short and J 0 bases short, with 11 bases between.

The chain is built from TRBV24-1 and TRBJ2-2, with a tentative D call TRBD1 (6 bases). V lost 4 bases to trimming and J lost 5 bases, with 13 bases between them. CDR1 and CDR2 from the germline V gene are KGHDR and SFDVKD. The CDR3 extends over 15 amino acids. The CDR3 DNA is TGTGCCACCAGTGACCCGGGACAAACGACCGGGGAGCTGTTTTTT. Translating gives CATSDPGQTTGELFF.

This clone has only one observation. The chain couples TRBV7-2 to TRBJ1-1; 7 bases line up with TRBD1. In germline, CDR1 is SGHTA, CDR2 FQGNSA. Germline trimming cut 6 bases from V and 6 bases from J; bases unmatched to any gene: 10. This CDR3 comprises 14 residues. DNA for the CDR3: TGTGCCAGCAGTTCCAGAAGGGGGCTCGCTGAAGCTTTCTTT. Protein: CASSSRRGLAEAFF.

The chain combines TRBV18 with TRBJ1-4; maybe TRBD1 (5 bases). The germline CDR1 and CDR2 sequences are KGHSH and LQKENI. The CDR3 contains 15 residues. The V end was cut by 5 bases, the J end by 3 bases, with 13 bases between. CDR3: CASSFRQPPNEKLFF. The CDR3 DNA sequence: TGTGCCAGCTCATTTCGACAGCCTCCTAATGAAAAACTGTTTTTT.

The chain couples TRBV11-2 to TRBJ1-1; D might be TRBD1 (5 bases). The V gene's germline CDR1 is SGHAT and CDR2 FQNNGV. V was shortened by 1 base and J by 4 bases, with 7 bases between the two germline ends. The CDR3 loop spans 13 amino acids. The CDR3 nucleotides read TGTGCCAGCAGCTTAGGACAGTTCACTGAAGCTTTCTTT. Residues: CASSLGQFTEAFF.

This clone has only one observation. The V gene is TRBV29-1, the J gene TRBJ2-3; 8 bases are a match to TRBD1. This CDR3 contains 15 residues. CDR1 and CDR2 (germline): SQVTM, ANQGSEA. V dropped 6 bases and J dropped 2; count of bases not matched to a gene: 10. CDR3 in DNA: TGCAGCGTGGACCGAGACAGGGGAAACACAGATACGCAGTATTTT. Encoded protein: CSVDRDRGNTDTQYF.

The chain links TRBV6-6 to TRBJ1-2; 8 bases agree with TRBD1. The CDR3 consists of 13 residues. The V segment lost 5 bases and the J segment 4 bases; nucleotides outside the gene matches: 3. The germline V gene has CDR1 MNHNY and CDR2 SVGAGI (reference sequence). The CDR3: CASSITGGYGYTF. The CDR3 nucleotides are TGTGCCAGCAGTATTACAGGGGGCTATGGCTACACCTTC.

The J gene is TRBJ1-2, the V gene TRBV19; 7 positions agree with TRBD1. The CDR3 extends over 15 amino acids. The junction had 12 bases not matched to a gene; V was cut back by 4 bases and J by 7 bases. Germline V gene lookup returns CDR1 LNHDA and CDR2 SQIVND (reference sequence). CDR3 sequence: CASSTRGQPGAGYTF. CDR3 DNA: TGTGCCAGTAGTACTAGGGGACAGCCGGGAGCTGGCTACACCTTC.

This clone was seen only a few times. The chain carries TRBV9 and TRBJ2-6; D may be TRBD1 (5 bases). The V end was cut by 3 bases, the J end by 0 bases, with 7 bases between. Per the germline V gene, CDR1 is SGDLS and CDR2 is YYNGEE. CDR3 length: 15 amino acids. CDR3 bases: TGTGCCAGCAGCGCGCAGGGCTCTGGGGCCAACGTCCTGACTTTC. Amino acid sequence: CASSAQGSGANVLTF.